Listed here is a single TCR beta chain. This sample stems from a study of blood T cell repertoires in COVID-19. At the level of the study: PBMCs, B-cell-depleted T cells, or T cells provided the cDNA or gDNA that made up the material.

The study recruited people aged about 18 to 95 years across about two dozen US areas. Here immunoSEQ multiplex PCR was the method, and the copy in TCRdb shows in-frame clones only, minus some. The sample has approximately 210,000 clones, roughly 87% seen once. The CDR3 has 15 amino acids. Germline CDR1 and CDR2: MNHEY and SMNVEV (reference sequence). V gave up 0 bases and J gave up 8 bases; unmatched junction bases: 9. The receptor's source is a woman aged 25-40 years who had recovered from COVID-19. Sequenced: PBMCs or T cells enriched from blood (not recorded which). V and J are TRBV27 and TRBJ1-2, with TRBD1 identical over 7 bases. CDR3 loop: CASSLSPQGFFGYTF. Written as DNA, the CDR3 is TGTGCCAGCAGTTTATCCCCACAGGGGTTCTTCGGCTACACCTTC.